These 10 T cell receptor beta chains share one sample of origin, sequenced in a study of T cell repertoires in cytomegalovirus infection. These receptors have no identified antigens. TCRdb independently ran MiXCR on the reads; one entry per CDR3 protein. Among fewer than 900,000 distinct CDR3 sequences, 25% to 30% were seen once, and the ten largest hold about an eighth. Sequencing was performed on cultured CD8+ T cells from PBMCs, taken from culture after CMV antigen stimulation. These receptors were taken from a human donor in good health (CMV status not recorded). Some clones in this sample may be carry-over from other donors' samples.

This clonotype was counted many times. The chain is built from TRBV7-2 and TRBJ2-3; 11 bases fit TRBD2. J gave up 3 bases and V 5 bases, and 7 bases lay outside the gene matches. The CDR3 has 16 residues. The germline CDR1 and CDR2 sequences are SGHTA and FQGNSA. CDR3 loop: CASSLLAGGRTDTQYF. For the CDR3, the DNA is TGTGCCAGCAGCCTATTAGCGGGGGGGCGGACAGATACGCAGTATTTT.

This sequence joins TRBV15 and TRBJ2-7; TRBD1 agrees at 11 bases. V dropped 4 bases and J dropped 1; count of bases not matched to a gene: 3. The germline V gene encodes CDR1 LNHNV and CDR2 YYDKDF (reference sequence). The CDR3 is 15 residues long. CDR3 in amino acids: CATSTRDRGSYEQYF. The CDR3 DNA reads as TGTGCCACCAGCACCCGGGACAGGGGGTCCTACGAGCAGTACTTC.

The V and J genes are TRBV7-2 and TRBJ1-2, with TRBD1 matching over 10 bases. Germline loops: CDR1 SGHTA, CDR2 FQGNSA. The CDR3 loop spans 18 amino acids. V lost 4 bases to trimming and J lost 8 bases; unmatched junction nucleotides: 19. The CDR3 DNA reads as TGTGCCAGCAGCTCGCGCGGGACAGGGGACCTATCCCCTAGGGGCTACACCTTC. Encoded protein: CASSSRGTGDLSPRGYTF. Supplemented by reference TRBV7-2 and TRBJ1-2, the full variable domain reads GAGVSQSPSNKVTEKGKDVELRCDPISGHTALYWYRQSLGQGLEFLIYFQGNSAPDKSGLPSDRFSAERTGGSVSTLTIQRTQQEDSAVYLCASSSRGTGDLSPRGYTFGSGTRLTVV.

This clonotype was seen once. CDR3 DNA sequence: TGCAGTGCTAGAGATCGTTGGACAGGGGCGGAGGGGGGCACAGATACGCAGTATTTT. It translates to CSARDRWTGAEGGTDTQYF. The J gene is TRBJ2-3, the V gene TRBV20-1; TRBD1 matches 9 bases. The germline V gene encodes CDR1 DFQATT and CDR2 SNEGSKA (reference sequence). V lost 0 bases, J lost 1 base, and 14 bases stayed unmatched. The CDR3 is 19 residues long.

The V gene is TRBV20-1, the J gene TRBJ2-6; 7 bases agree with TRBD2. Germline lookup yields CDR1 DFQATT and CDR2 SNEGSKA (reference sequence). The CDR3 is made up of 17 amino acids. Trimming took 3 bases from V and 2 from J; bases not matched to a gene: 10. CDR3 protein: CSASVGLTSAGANVLTF. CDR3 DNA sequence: TGCAGTGCTAGTGTCGGTCTCACTAGCGCTGGGGCCAACGTCCTGACTTTC.

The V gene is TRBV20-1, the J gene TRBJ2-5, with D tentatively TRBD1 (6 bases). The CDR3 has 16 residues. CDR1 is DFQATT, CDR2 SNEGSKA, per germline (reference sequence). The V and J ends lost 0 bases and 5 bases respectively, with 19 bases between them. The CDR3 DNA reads TGCAGTGCTAGAGATTCAGGGGCCGGGGTGGAGGAGACCCAGTACTTC. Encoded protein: CSARDSGAGVEETQYF.

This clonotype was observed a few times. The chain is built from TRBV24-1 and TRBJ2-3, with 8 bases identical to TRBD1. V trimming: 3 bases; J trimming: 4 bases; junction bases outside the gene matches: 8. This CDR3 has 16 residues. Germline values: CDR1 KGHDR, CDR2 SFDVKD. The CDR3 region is CATSDLGQGSPDTQYF. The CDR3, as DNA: TGTGCCACCAGTGATCTAGGACAGGGTAGCCCAGATACGCAGTATTTT.

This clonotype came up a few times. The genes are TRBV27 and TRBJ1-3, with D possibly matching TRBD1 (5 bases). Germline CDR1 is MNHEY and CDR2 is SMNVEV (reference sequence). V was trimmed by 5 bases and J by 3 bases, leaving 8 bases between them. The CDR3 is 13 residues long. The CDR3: CASSMTVGNTIYF. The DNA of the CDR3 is TGTGCCAGCAGTATGACAGTTGGAAACACCATATATTTT.

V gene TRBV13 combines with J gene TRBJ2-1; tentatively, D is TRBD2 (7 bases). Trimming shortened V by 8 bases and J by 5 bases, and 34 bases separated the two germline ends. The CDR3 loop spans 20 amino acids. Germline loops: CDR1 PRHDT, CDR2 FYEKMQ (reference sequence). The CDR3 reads CASSTQGFPIGGGPDNEQFF. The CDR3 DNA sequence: TGTGCCAGCTCAACTCAGGGTTTCCCAATTGGGGGGGGCCCCGACAATGAGCAGTTCTTC.

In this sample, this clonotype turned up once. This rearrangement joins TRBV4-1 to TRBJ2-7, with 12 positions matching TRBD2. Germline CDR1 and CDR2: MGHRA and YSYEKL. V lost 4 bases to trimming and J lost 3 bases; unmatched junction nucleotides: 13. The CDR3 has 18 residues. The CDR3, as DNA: TGCGCCAGCAGCCCCGGTCTAGCGGGGGGGCCCCTATTCTACGAGCAGTACTTC. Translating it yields CASSPGLAGGPLFYEQYF.